This T cell receptor (beta chain) was retrieved from a study of breast tumors, draining lymph nodes, adjacent tissues. Study-level points and caveats: Data only fit, rather than demonstrated, lymph node origin of most tumor T cells. Most tumor T cells seemingly derive from lymph node, then expand in tumor. Tumor repertoires ranked between lymph nodes and nontumor tissue in diversity, with V and J gene preferences. Luminal-like breast cancer showed significantly higher tumor–nontumor repertoire similarity than basal-like.

Concerning this clonotype itself: Its antigen is not identified. This sequence may be a read error, since a much larger clone differs from it by one base.

The lymph nodes were axillary draining lymph nodes from breast cancer patients. This CDR3 has 16 residues. Germline V lookup: CDR1 LGHDT, CDR2 YNNKEL (reference sequence). TCRdb independently ran MiXCR on the multiplex PCR reads; one entry per CDR3 protein. This sample has about 180,000 distinct CDR3 sequences; roughly a third occur once, and the top ten carry over 3.5%. This TCR came from a female donor with breast cancer. Some clones in this sample may be carry-over from other donors' samples. The sequenced sample consisted of axillary lymph node tissue. This chain links TRBV3-1 with TRBJ2-2; D possibly corresponds to TRBD1 (5 bases). The CDR3, as DNA: TGTGCCAGCGGCCATCAAGCAGGGATGGGCACCGGGGAGCTGTTTTTT. It specifies CASGHQAGMGTGELFF. Combining the CDR3 with reference TRBV3-1 and TRBJ2-2 gives the whole variable domain DTAVSQTPKYLVTQMGNDKSIKCEQNLGHDTMYWYKQDSKKFLKIMFSYNNKELIINETVPNRFSPKSPDKAHLNLHINSLELGDSAVYFCASGHQAGMGTGELFFGEGSRLTVL.